This TCR beta chain was observed in a study of T cell responses to AZD1222 COVID-19 vaccine (dated by TCRdb to the early 2020s). In terms of the full investigation: Because spike-specific TCR depth and breadth did not differ between the two schedules, AZD1222 recipients who got a second dose at roughly 4 weeks were pooled with those who got a second dose at roughly 12 weeks. TCR sequencing covered about 230 trial participants: approximately 200 given two doses of AZD1222 and 26 given two doses of MenACWY control vaccine. Trial participants were enrolled by age into 18-55, 56-69 and 70-plus year subgroups, with 148, 28 and 57 TCR-sequenced participants respectively.

As for this clone: Its antigen is still unknown. Base qualities are not at hand, and no much larger clone is one base apart.

In the paper's terms, the time point label means: baseline before first vaccination. Vaccinee samples were obtained from the UK trials COV001 and COV002, which included a single-blind randomized controlled phase 2/3 trial of AZD1222 (ChAdOx1 nCoV-19) in healthy adults. Trial participant PBMC samples were collected at day 0 and day 28 after the second dose for TCRbeta chain sequencing. The CDR3 covers 12 residues, taking in both the cysteine and the phenylalanine. Kept here is only the CDR3 DNA, which spans 36 bases and is read in frame from base 1. V is cut by 5 bases and J by 3 bases, and the space between the germline ends is 8 bases. CDR1 and CDR2 are drawn from the germline V gene: MNHEY, SVGAGI. Results and caveats for the whole study, not just this receptor: Conclusions about previously exposed vaccinees were limited because only 6 or 7 AZD1222 recipients were SARS-CoV-2 seropositive at baseline. The whole spike protein was spanned by vaccine-associated CD4 TCRs, and dominant responses were seen in regions 160-218 and 743-854. The 56-69-year group was small, and its depth increase did not reach significance, likely because of low power. Most participants were white British and females outnumbered males, and the authors suggested that clonal diversity may have been underestimated. A significant rise in spike-specific TCR breadth and depth was observed after two AZD1222 doses relative to day 0 and relative to MenACWY recipients. Because no samples from the day 14 peak response were available, repertoires could be characterized only after the peak T cell response. Reportedly, almost half of the unique spike-specific TCRs recognized epitopes lying outside the regions that are mutated in the B.1.351 and B.1.1.7 variants.

The CDR3 regions of human TCRbeta chains were analyzed by immunosequencing. The authors' pipeline ran thus. TCRs in the repertoires were matched against a reference library of SARS-CoV-2-specific TCRs that had been generated with the MIRA antigen-specificity platform. Breadth was defined as the fraction of unique TCRs that were SARS-CoV-2-associated. Depth was defined as the fraction of total T cells that were SARS-CoV-2-associated. Each spike-specific TCR was assigned to its reactive spike region and to a CD4 or CD8 class using the MIRA data. Log10-transformed breadth and depth values were compared by one-way ANOVA with Sidak's multiple comparisons tests. In its TCRdb copy, this immuneACCESS table keeps in-frame sequences only and misses some clones. Where compared with another copy, unresolved V genes explain less than half of these, and the others have no known cause. V, J and clone size derive from that table, while D and trimming were established from the DNA sequence. The sample profile shows around 140,000 clones; 80% to 90% of them were found once. Roughly 1.7% of the sample is held by the ten biggest clonotypes.

The sequenced sample was peripheral blood, obtained on day 0 of AZD1222 vaccination. The clonotype was recovered from an adult in good health. The V and J genes are TRBV6-5 and TRBJ2-7, with the D gene too uncertain to name. The nucleotide sequence reads as follows: TGTGCCAGCAGTAGAGACGGCTACGAGCAGTACTTC. The encoded protein is CASSRDGYEQYF.